Listed below are T cell receptor beta chains from one sample, sequenced in a study of blood T cells in healthy people across ages. TCRdb ran MiXCR on the 5' RACE reads and lists one entry per CDR3 protein. Among 800,000 to 950,000 distinct CDR3 sequences, 36% were seen once, and the ten largest hold over 10%. The sample comprised blood. The source of these receptors is a young man in good health. CDR3s include the opening cysteine and the closing phenylalanine or tryptophan. A D gene is named only where the DNA matches it firmly. Clone size, where shown, is once, few, many, or a class for clones that have expanded.

>TRBV6-2/TRBV6-3|few|TRBD1|TRBJ2-5
TGTGCCAGCAGAACTATTCCGACAGGGGGTCAAGAGACCCAGTACTTC
CASRTIPTGGQETQYF
>TRBV7-3|few|-|TRBJ1-4
TGTGCCAGCAGCGCCGGGCAAGAGGATGAAAAACTGTTTTTT
CASSAGQEDEKLFF
>TRBV20-1|few|-|TRBJ1-1
TGCAGTGCTAGAGGATGGGGGGACACTGAAGCTTTCTTT
CSARGWGDTEAFF
>TRBV20-1|many|-|TRBJ1-2
TGCAGTGCTATACGGGAGTACGGCTACACCTTC
CSAIREYGYTF
>TRBV20-1|-|-|TRBJ2-5
TGCAGTGCCTTAGCCCTACAGGGCGGTGAGCAGTACTTC
CSALALQGGEQYF
>TRBV25-1|many|TRBD1|TRBJ1-6
TGTGCCAGCAGCCCGGGACAGAATAATTCACCCCTCCACTTT
CASSPGQNNSPLHF
>TRBV20-1|few|-|TRBJ1-5
TGCAGTGCAGGCGACAATCAGCCCCAGCATTTT
CSAGDNQPQHF
>TRBV20-1|-|TRBD2|TRBJ2-5
TGCAGTGCTAGACCCTACGGGGGGCAAGAGACCCAGTACTTC
CSARPYGGQETQYF
>TRBV9|many|-|TRBJ2-5
TGTGCCAGCAGCTCCAGGGACCAAGAGACCCAGTACTTC
CASSSRDQETQYF
>TRBV2|few|TRBD1|TRBJ1-5
TGTGCCAGCGTGAAACAGGGGGATCAGCCCCAGCATTTT
CASVKQGDQPQHF
>TRBV2|-|-|TRBJ2-2
TGTGCCAGCAGTGAAGCGGGGGTGGGCGGGGAGCTGTTTTTT
CASSEAGVGGELFF
>TRBV12-3/TRBV12-4|few|TRBD1|TRBJ1-4
TGTGCCAGCAGCCCACCTAACCCGGGACAGGGAACTAATGAAAAACTGTTTTTT
CASSPPNPGQGTNEKLFF
>TRBV7-3|-|-|TRBJ2-1
TGTGCCAGCAGCTTAACGGCTAGCACTGAGCAGTTCTTC
CASSLTASTEQFF
>TRBV20-1|-|-|TRBJ1-4
TGCAGTGCTAGAGATGTCCTGGGGCAGGGGCGCGAAAAACTGTTTTTT
CSARDVLGQGREKLFF
>TRBV24-1|many|-|TRBJ2-5
TGTGCCACCAGTGATTCGAAAATTTTAGAGACCCAGTACTTC
CATSDSKILETQYF
>TRBV6-2/TRBV6-3|-|-|TRBJ2-7
TGTGCCAGCAATGTGGGTCGGGGAAGGTACGAGCAGTACTTC
CASNVGRGRYEQYF
>TRBV6-6|-|-|TRBJ2-4
TGTGCCAGCAGTTACTCGAAAAGCAGTGAGCAGTACTTC
CASSYSKSSEQYF
>TRBV4-1|-|TRBD1|TRBJ1-2
TGCGCCAGCAACTACGGGACAGGGGCAGACGAGGGCTACACCTTC
CASNYGTGADEGYTF
>TRBV7-6|many|-|TRBJ2-1
TGTGCCAGCAGCTTAGAGGCCCCGTCGGGGAATGAGCAGTTCTTC
CASSLEAPSGNEQFF
>TRBV10-3|-|-|TRBJ1-5
TGTGCCATCAGTGAGACAGGAAATCAGCCCCAGCATTTT
CAISETGNQPQHF
>TRBV29-1|few|-|TRBJ1-2
TGCAGCGTAGACTCGACAGGCCGCTATGGCTACACCTTC
CSVDSTGRYGYTF
>TRBV5-1|-|-|TRBJ2-7
TGCGCCAGCAGCTTGGACAAAAAAAACTCCTGCGAGCAGTACTTC
CASSLDKKNSCEQYF
>TRBV5-1|-|-|TRBJ2-1
TGCGCCAGCAGCTTGGAAGGGGGCGCCGAATGGGAGGCCCAGTTCTTC
CASSLEGGAEWEAQFF
>TRBV3-1|-|-|TRBJ2-7
-
CASSLHLGHFYEQYFEQYF
>TRBV5-1|-|-|TRBJ2-7
TGCGCCAGCAGCTTGGCCCCAGGGACCTCCTACGAGCAGTACTTC
CASSLAPGTSYEQYF
>TRBV5-1|many|TRBD2|TRBJ2-7
TGCGCCAGCAGCCCGGGACTAGCCGACGAGCAGTACTTC
CASSPGLADEQYF
>TRBV7-9|-|-|TRBJ1-3
TGTGCCAGCAGCTCCATGGGCCTTAGCTCTGGAAACACCATATATTTT
CASSSMGLSSGNTIYF
>TRBV4-2|-|TRBD2|TRBJ2-7
TGTGCCAGCAGCCAGCGACTAGCGGGGGGTTACGAGCAGTACTTC
CASSQRLAGGYEQYF
>TRBV12-3/TRBV12-4|-|-|TRBJ1-1
TGTGCCAGCAGTCCTGTGGGACGGTACACTGAAGCTTTCTTT
CASSPVGRYTEAFF
>TRBV14|-|TRBD1|TRBJ2-1
TGTGCCAGCAGCCAGAGCCGGGACAGGGGCAATGAGCAGTTCTTC
CASSQSRDRGNEQFF
>TRBV12-3/TRBV12-4|-|-|TRBJ2-7
TGTGCCAGCAGTACCTCCTACGAGCGGTACTTC
CASSTSYERYF
>TRBV7-9|many|TRBD2|TRBJ2-3
TGTGCCAGCAGCTTCGGGACTAGCGGGGGCACAGATACGCAGTATTTT
CASSFGTSGGTDTQYF
>TRBV7-2|many|-|TRBJ2-5
TGTGCCAGCAGCTTAGCAGGGCACCTACAAGAGACCCAGTACTTC
CASSLAGHLQETQYF
>TRBV6-2/TRBV6-3|once|-|TRBJ2-2
TGTGCCAGCACCCGACTTGGGGCCAACACCGGGGAGCTGTTTTTT
CASTRLGANTGELFF
>TRBV7-9|-|-|TRBJ1-1
TGTGCCAGCAGTCTCCCCCCAGGGGCGCAAGGTGATGAAGCTTTCTTT
CASSLPPGAQGDEAFF
>TRBV9|-|TRBD1|TRBJ1-2
TGTGCCAGCAGCGCCGAATACCCGGGACAGGGGGCTAAAGGCTACACCTTC
CASSAEYPGQGAKGYTF
>TRBV5-1|few|-|TRBJ1-1
TGCGCCAGCAGCGTTGTTGGAGACGGTGAAGCTTTCTTT
CASSVVGDGEAFF
>TRBV9|-|TRBD1|TRBJ1-4
TGTGCCAGCAGCTTACGGACAGGGACGAATGAAAAACTGTTTTTT
CASSLRTGTNEKLFF
>TRBV12-3/TRBV12-4|-|TRBD1|TRBJ1-5
TGTGCCAGCAGTCATGAGGATTGGACAGGGGGTAGCAATCAGCCCCAGCATTTT
CASSHEDWTGGSNQPQHF
>TRBV4-2|once|TRBD2|TRBJ2-5
TGTGCCAGCAGCCAAGATCCGTACAGGGGGCCTAGCGGGGGGGCTGAAGAGACCCAGTACTTC
CASSQDPYRGPSGGAEETQYF
>TRBV6-2/TRBV6-3|few|-|TRBJ2-5
TGTGCCAGCAGGGAAACGACTAGAAAGGAGACCCAGTACTTC
CASRETTRKETQYF
>TRBV20-1|-|TRBD1|TRBJ2-1
TGCAGTGCTACAACCGGGACAGGATACAATGAGCAGTTCTTC
CSATTGTGYNEQFF
>TRBV11-2|-|TRBD1|TRBJ1-3
TGTGCCAGCAGCTCAGGGGGCGGTGGAAACACCATATATTTT
CASSSGGGGNTIYF
>TRBV6-1|-|-|TRBJ2-7
TGTGCCAGCAGTGAAGGGGGGGACTCCTACGAGCAGTACTTC
CASSEGGDSYEQYF
>TRBV3-1|-|-|TRBJ2-1
TGTGCCAGCGCCAGAACCGTGGATAATGAGCAGTTCTTC
CASARTVDNEQFF
>TRBV20-1|-|-|TRBJ2-7
TGCAGAGTGACCTCCGGAAACAATGAGCAGTACTTC
CRVTSGNNEQYF
>TRBV12-3/TRBV12-4|-|TRBD2|TRBJ2-1
TGTGCCAGCAGTTTCGGGGGGGACCCGGTCGGCAATGAGCAGTTCTTC
CASSFGGDPVGNEQFF
>TRBV30|-|-|TRBJ2-3
TGTGCCTTGAGTCTAGCGTCAGATACGCAGTATTTT
CALSLASDTQYF
>TRBV12-3/TRBV12-4|few|TRBD2|TRBJ2-3
TGTGCCAGCAGTTTAATGCGGGGGGGGTTGTATTTT
CASSLMRGGLYF
>TRBV4-2|-|-|TRBJ2-5
TGTGCCAGCAGCCAAGAAGTCTCGCGTCCTGGGGCAGAGACCCAGTACTTC
CASSQEVSRPGAETQYF
>TRBV7-3|many|-|TRBJ1-4
TGTGCCAGCTCCCCCGGGCAGGCAACTAATGAAAAACTGTTTTTT
CASSPGQATNEKLFF
>TRBV4-3|few|-|TRBJ2-5
TGCGCCAGCAGCCAAGATGACGGCGTATTGGATGAGCAGTACTTC
CASSQDDGVLDEQYF
>TRBV20-1|few|TRBD1|TRBJ1-6
TGCAGTGCTACAGGGGGCGCTGGCTATAATTCACCCCTCCACTTT
CSATGGAGYNSPLHF
>TRBV4-1|few|-|TRBJ1-1
TGCGCCAGCAGCCAATGGGACGCCAGTAACACTGAAGCTTTCTTT
CASSQWDASNTEAFF
>TRBV7-2|-|-|TRBJ1-1
TGTGCCAGCAGCGCCGAGGGGGGGCCGAACACTGAAGCTTTCTTT
CASSAEGGPNTEAFF
>TRBV6-5|-|TRBD2|TRBJ2-1
TGTGCCAGCAGTTACGGGACTAGCGGGATTTACAATGAGCAGTTCTTC
CASSYGTSGIYNEQFF
>TRBV12-3/TRBV12-4|-|TRBD1|TRBJ1-1
TGTGCCAGCAGCTATCAGGGGGCTGAAGCTTTCTTT
CASSYQGAEAFF
>TRBV5-1|few|-|TRBJ1-1
TGCGCCAGCAGCTCGGGGGGGTTCACTGAAGCTTTCTTT
CASSSGGFTEAFF
>TRBV2|few|-|TRBJ1-5
TGTGCCAGCAGTGACGTAGGGGGAGGGATCAATCAGCCCCAGCATTTT
CASSDVGGGINQPQHF
>TRBV12-3/TRBV12-4|-|-|TRBJ1-4
TGTGCCAGCAGTTTGTCAGCCCCTAATGAAAAACTGTTTTTT
CASSLSAPNEKLFF